The subject of this entry is one TCR beta chain. Source study methods: Reference gene primer amplification gave estimated nucleated cell counts. The assay was immunoSEQ multiplex PCR, and TCRdb's table has in-frame clones only and misses some. That table is the source of V, J and clone size, and D and trimming were worked out from the DNA. The sample includes 200,000 to 300,000 clones, approximately 80% seen only once; the top ten take roughly 10%. The sample comes from a study of blood T cell repertoires in COVID-19. Study summary: Acute and convalescent COVID-19 samples came from the United States, Italy and Spain.

Per the germline V gene, CDR1 is SGHVS and CDR2 is FNYEAQ. There are 18 residues in the CDR3. J was trimmed by 4 bases and V by 6 bases; bases with no gene match: 19. The sequenced sample consisted of peripheral blood. The source is a woman of 80 years or more with acute or convalescent COVID-19. The genes are TRBV7-6 and TRBJ1-1; TRBD1 matches 8 bases. The CDR3: CASSRVPDRGLMGTEAFF. CDR3 DNA: TGTGCCAGCAGTCGAGTACCCGACAGGGGACTTATGGGCACTGAAGCTTTCTTT.